Listed here are 22 T cell receptor beta chains from one sample, sequenced in a study of radiation and T cells in renal cell carcinoma. Specified time point: blood 2 weeks post-SBRT. This sample's treatment: 15 Gy SBRT to primary tumor, nephrectomy 4 weeks later. The protocol was immunoSEQ multiplex PCR, while the TCRdb copy is restricted to in-frame clones and leaves out a portion. There are roughly 130,000 clones in the sample; approximately 90% occur only once, and 4.5% to 7.5% lies in the top ten. The specimen comprised blood, sampled from a patient whose treatment included radiotherapy and nephrectomy. The receptor set was obtained from an older woman with renal cell carcinoma.

The genes are TRBV4-1 and TRBJ2-5; D gene uncertain. The V gene's germline CDR1 is MGHRA and CDR2 YSYEKL. The CDR3 consists of 15 residues. Trimming removed 0 bases at V and 0 bases at J, with 8 bases between. The CDR3 here is CASSQDGRNQETQYF. DNA of the CDR3: TGCGCCAGCAGCCAAGATGGGCGGAACCAAGAGACCCAGTACTTC.

The chain carries TRBV5-1 and TRBJ2-3, with no clear D. V was cut by 4 bases and J by 1 base, with 13 bases left in between. Per germline, CDR1 SGHRS and CDR2 YFSETQ. This CDR3 comprises 15 residues. CDR3: CASSKKLEGTDTQYF. CDR3 DNA: TGCGCCAGCAGCAAGAAATTAGAGGGCACAGATACGCAGTATTTT.

The chain carries TRBV18 and TRBJ2-2; 10 positions agree with TRBD1. The CDR3 is 16 amino acids. Germline V gene sequence: CDR1 KGHSH, CDR2 LQKENI. V shed 2 bases and J 0 bases; nucleotides not matched to a gene: 0. CDR3 sequence (DNA): TGTGCCAGCTCACCAGGACAGGGGGCGAACACCGGGGAGCTGTTTTTT. Translating gives CASSPGQGANTGELFF.

The chain recombines TRBV5-8 with TRBJ2-7; D may be TRBD2 (6 bases). The V and J ends lost 4 bases and 0 bases respectively, with 11 bases between them. CDR3 size: 14 residues. From germline, CDR1 is SGHTS and CDR2 YDEGEE. This CDR3 reads CASSPRESSYEQYF. DNA of the CDR3: TGTGCCAGCAGCCCCCGGGAGAGCTCCTACGAGCAGTACTTC.

This chain joins TRBV29-1 and TRBJ2-3; no reliable D call. The germline CDR1 and CDR2 sequences are SQVTM and ANQGSEA. The CDR3 loop spans 13 amino acids. Trimming removed 3 bases at V and 2 bases at J, with 9 bases between. The CDR3 sequence: CSVDWQNTDTQYF. The CDR3 coding sequence is TGCAGCGTTGATTGGCAAAACACAGATACGCAGTATTTT.

This sequence joins TRBV4-2 and TRBJ2-2, with D tentatively TRBD2 (6 bases). The V end lost 1 base, the J end lost 7 bases, and 13 bases lay between the germline ends. This CDR3 is 15 amino acids long. Germline V gene lookup returns CDR1 LGHNA and CDR2 YNFKEQ. In DNA form, the CDR3 reads TGTGCCAGCAGCCAAGGGGGGGAAGGGATCGGGGAGCTGTTTTTT. Residues: CASSQGGEGIGELFF.

This CDR3 is CASSLTGSHTEAFF. The DNA for the CDR3 is TGCGCCAGCAGCTTGACAGGGTCTCACACTGAAGCTTTCTTT. The V gene is TRBV5-1, the J gene TRBJ1-1; D may be TRBD1 (6 bases). The CDR3 consists of 14 residues. The V end was cut by 1 base, the J end by 3 bases, with 10 bases between. CDR1 and CDR2 (germline): SGHRS, YFSETQ.

This clone was found once. The rearrangement joins TRBV7-8 to TRBJ1-1; no clear D gene. CDR1 is SGHVS and CDR2 is FQNEAQ in the germline V gene. With 5 bases removed from V and 10 bases from J, the gap between germline ends came to 14 bases. The CDR3 loop spans 12 amino acids. CDR3 nucleotide sequence: TGTGCCAGCAGCAAAGAAGGGCCCGGAGCTTTCTTT. It encodes CASSKEGPGAFF.

The chain combines TRBV6-5 with TRBJ2-2; a weak D match, TRBD2 (7 bases). The CDR3 totals 15 residues. Germline V gene data show CDR1 as MNHEY and CDR2 as SVGAGI. V was trimmed by 4 bases and J by 4 bases, leaving 13 bases between them. CDR3 in DNA: TGTGCCAGCAGTTCTCTGGGGGGGCGCACCGGGGAGCTGTTTTTT. Translated, it gives CASSSLGGRTGELFF.

This clone was observed a few times. V and J are TRBV2 and TRBJ1-1; D ambiguous. The CDR3 length is 14 residues. Germline V CDR1 and CDR2: SNHLY, FYNNEI. Trimming cost V 5 bases and J 0 bases, with 10 bases left between them. The CDR3 loop is CASSLGSMNTEAFF. The CDR3, as DNA: TGTGCCAGCAGTTTGGGCAGCATGAACACTGAAGCTTTCTTT.

This clone has a single count. The chain employs TRBV11-2 and TRBJ1-2; 9 bases match TRBD1. CDR1 is SGHAT, CDR2 FQNNGV, per germline. This CDR3 region has 13 residues. The junction had 2 bases not matched to a gene; V was cut back by 5 bases and J by 4 bases. CDR3 sequence (DNA): TGTGCCAGCAGCCGGGACAGGGCCTATGGCTACACCTTC. Its translation: CASSRDRAYGYTF.

The chain recombines TRBV12-2 with TRBJ1-2. TRBV12-2 constitutes a pseudogene. CDR3 length equals 14 residues. CDR3 loop: CARGSRAIDYGYTF. For the CDR3, the DNA is TGTGCCCGGGGGAGCAGGGCCATTGACTATGGCTACACCTTC.

The V and J genes are TRBV7-8 and TRBJ2-1; 8 bases are shared with TRBD2. The CDR3 has 16 amino acids. With V trimmed by 1 base and J by 5 bases, 7 bases remained unmatched. CDR1 and CDR2 from the germline V gene are SGHVS and FQNEAQ. The CDR3 coding sequence is TGTGCCAGCAGCTTAGTTGCCAGCGGGAGAAACAATGAGCAGTTCTTC. Its protein is CASSLVASGRNNEQFF.

This chain links TRBV19 with TRBJ1-3, with D maybe TRBD1 (6 bases). The V end lost 9 bases, the J end lost 0 bases, and 15 bases lay between the germline ends. This CDR3 region has 15 residues. Germline values: CDR1 LNHDA, CDR2 SQIVND (reference sequence). Here the CDR3 reads CASLSRGLSGNTIYF. The DNA of the CDR3 is TGTGCCAGCCTGTCACGGGGGCTCTCTGGAAACACCATATATTTT.

The genes are TRBV30 and TRBJ1-2; maybe TRBD1 (5 bases). The CDR3 has 15 amino acids. Trimming shortened V by 0 bases and J by 4 bases, and 15 bases separated the two germline ends. Germline V gives CDR1 GTSNPN, CDR2 SVGIG (reference sequence). The CDR3 sequence is CAWSVPGGGFYGYTF. CDR3 in DNA: TGTGCCTGGAGTGTACCCGGGGGGGGTTTCTATGGCTACACCTTC.

The V gene is TRBV28, the J gene TRBJ1-1; D perhaps matches TRBD1 (6 bases). Germline-derived CDR1 and CDR2 are MDHEN and SYDVKM. V lost 3 bases, J lost 0 bases, and 17 bases lay in between. This CDR3 is 17 amino acids long. The CDR3 loop is CASSLARGHRMNTEAFF. Here the CDR3 DNA reads TGTGCCAGCAGTTTGGCCAGGGGCCATCGTATGAACACTGAAGCTTTCTTT.

This clone was seen only a few times. The J gene is TRBJ2-3, the V gene TRBV9; 10 bases match TRBD2. CDR3 size: 15 residues. Germline-derived CDR1 and CDR2 are SGDLS and YYNGEE. Trimming removed 2 bases from V and 3 bases from J; junction bases left unmatched: 3. The CDR3 sequence is CASSVPTSGTDTQYF. The CDR3 DNA is TGTGCCAGCAGCGTCCCGACTAGCGGGACAGATACGCAGTATTTT.

CDR3 sequence reads: CASSLVGADTEAFF. The CDR3 DNA reads TGCGCCAGCAGCTTGGTTGGGGCGGACACTGAAGCTTTCTTT. This chain uses TRBV5-1 with TRBJ1-1; a weak D match, TRBD1 (5 bases). Trimming removed 0 bases at V and 3 bases at J, with 9 bases between. Germline CDR1 SGHRS, CDR2 YFSETQ. The CDR3 consists of 14 residues.

V gene TRBV19 combines with J gene TRBJ1-1; unclear D gene. In germline, CDR1 is LNHDA, CDR2 SQIVND (reference sequence). This CDR3 comprises 13 residues. Trimming removed 3 bases at V and 1 base at J, with 6 bases between. The CDR3: CASSISRNTEAFF. Here the CDR3 DNA reads TGTGCCAGTAGTATTAGTAGGAACACTGAAGCTTTCTTT.

This rearrangement joins TRBV5-5 to TRBJ1-5, with TRBD1 matching over 7 bases. The CDR3 runs 15 residues. Trimming cost V 0 bases and J 6 bases; bases outside gene matches: 6. Per the germline V gene, CDR1 is SGHKS and CDR2 is YYEKEE (reference sequence). CDR3 loop: CASSLEGALGQPQHF. For the CDR3, the DNA is TGTGCCAGCAGCTTGGAGGGGGCCCTGGGTCAGCCCCAGCATTTT.

The sample holds one count of this clone. The chain has TRBV5-1 and TRBJ2-5, with 10 nucleotides matching TRBD1. Trimming cost V 3 bases and J 5 bases; bases outside gene matches: 4. Germline assignment: CDR1 SGHRS and CDR2 YFSETQ. This CDR3 has 14 amino acids. CDR3 sequence (DNA): TGCGCCAGCAGCTACGGGACAGGGGACGAGACCCAGTACTTC. Translation gives CASSYGTGDETQYF. The entire variable domain, with the rest obtained from reference TRBV5-1 and TRBJ2-5, is as follows: KAGVTQTPRYLIKTRGQQVTLSCSPISGHRSVSWYQQTPGQGLQFLFEYFSETQRNKGNFPGRFSGRQFSNSRSEMNVSTLELGDSALYLCASSYGTGDETQYFGPGTRLLVL.

The chain has TRBV30 and TRBJ2-7, with a weak D call TRBD1 (6 bases). Trimming shortened V by 3 bases and J by 2 bases, and 14 bases separated the two germline ends. This CDR3 has 14 amino acids. Germline V gives CDR1 GTSNPN, CDR2 SVGIG (reference sequence). Here the CDR3 reads CAWSRDRLAYEQYF. Here the CDR3 DNA reads TGTGCCTGGAGCCGCGACAGGTTGGCCTACGAGCAGTACTTC.